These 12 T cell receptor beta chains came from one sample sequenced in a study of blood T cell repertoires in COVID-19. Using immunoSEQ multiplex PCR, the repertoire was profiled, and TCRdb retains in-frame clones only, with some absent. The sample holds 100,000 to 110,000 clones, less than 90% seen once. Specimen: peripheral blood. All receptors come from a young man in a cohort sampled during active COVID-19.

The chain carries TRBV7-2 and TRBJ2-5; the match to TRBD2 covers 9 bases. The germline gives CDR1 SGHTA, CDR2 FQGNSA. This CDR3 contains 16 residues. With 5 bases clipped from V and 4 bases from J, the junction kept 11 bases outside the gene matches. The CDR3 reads CASSQGGGGALETQYF. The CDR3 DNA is TGTGCCAGCAGCCAAGGGGGCGGGGGGGCCTTAGAGACCCAGTACTTC.

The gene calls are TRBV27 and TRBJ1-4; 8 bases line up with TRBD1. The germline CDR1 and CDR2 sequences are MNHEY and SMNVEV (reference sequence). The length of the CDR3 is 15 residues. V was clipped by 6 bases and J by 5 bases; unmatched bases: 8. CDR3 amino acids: CASSRQWTGNEKLFF. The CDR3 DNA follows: TGTGCCAGCAGCAGACAGTGGACAGGGAATGAAAAACTGTTTTTT.

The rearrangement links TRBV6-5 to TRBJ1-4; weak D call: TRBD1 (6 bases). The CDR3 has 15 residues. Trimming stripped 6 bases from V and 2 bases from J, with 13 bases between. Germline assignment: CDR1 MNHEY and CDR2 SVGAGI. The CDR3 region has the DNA TGTGCCAGCAGCAAAACAGGGTCCACTAATGAAAAACTGTTTTTT. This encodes CASSKTGSTNEKLFF.

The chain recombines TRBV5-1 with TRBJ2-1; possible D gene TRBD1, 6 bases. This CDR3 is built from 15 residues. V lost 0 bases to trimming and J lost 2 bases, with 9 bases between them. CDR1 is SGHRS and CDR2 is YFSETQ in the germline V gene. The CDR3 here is CASSLGQVTYNEQFF. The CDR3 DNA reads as TGCGCCAGCAGCTTGGGACAGGTGACCTACAATGAGCAGTTCTTC.

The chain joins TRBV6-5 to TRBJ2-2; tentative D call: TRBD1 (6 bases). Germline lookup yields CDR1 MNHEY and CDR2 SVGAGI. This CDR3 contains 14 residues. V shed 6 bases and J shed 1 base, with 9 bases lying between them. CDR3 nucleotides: TGTGCCAGCAGCCTACAGGGGAACACCGGGGAGCTGTTTTTT. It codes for CASSLQGNTGELFF.

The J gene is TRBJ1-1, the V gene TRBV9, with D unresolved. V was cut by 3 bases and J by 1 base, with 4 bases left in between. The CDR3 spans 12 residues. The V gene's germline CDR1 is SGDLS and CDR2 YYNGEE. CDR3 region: CASSAQNTEAFF. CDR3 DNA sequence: TGTGCCAGCAGCGCCCAGAACACTGAAGCTTTCTTT.

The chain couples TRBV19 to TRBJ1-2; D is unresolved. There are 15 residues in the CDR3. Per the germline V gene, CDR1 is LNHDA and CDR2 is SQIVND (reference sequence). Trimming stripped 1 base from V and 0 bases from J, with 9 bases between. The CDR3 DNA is TGTGCCAGTAGTATAGGCACCAGATCTAACTATGGCTACACCTTC. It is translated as CASSIGTRSNYGYTF.

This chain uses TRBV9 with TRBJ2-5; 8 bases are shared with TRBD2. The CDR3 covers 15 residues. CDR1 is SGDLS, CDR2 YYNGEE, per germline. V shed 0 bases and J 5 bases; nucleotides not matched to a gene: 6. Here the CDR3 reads CASSVEAGAGETQYF. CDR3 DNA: TGTGCCAGCAGCGTAGAAGCGGGGGCCGGGGAGACCCAGTACTTC.

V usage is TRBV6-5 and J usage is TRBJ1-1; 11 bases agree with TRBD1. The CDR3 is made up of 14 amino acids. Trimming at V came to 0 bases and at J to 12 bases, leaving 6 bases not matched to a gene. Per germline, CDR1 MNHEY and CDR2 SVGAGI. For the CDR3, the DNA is TGTGCCAGCAGTTACTCGAGGGGACAGGGGGAAACTTTCTTT. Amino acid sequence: CASSYSRGQGETFF.

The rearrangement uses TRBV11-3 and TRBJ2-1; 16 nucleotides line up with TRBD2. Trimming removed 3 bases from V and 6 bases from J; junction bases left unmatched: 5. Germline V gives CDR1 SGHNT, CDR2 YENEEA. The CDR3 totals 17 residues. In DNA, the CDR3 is TGTGCCAGCAGCTTCGGGACTAGCGGGGGGGCTCGCAATGAGCAGTTCTTC. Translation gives CASSFGTSGGARNEQFF.

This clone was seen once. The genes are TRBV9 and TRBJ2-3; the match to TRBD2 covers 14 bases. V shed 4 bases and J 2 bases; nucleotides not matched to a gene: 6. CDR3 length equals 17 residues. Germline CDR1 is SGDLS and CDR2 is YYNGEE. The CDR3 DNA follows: TGTGCCAGCAGCCCCGGACTAGCGGGGGGTCTCACAGATACGCAGTATTTT. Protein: CASSPGLAGGLTDTQYF.

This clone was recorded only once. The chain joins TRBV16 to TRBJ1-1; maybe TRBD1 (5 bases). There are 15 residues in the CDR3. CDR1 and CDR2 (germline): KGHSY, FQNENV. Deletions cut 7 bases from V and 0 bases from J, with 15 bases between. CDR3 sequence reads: CASTSAAGMNTEAFF. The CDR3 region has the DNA TGTGCCAGCACCTCGGCGGCAGGGATGAACACTGAAGCTTTCTTT.